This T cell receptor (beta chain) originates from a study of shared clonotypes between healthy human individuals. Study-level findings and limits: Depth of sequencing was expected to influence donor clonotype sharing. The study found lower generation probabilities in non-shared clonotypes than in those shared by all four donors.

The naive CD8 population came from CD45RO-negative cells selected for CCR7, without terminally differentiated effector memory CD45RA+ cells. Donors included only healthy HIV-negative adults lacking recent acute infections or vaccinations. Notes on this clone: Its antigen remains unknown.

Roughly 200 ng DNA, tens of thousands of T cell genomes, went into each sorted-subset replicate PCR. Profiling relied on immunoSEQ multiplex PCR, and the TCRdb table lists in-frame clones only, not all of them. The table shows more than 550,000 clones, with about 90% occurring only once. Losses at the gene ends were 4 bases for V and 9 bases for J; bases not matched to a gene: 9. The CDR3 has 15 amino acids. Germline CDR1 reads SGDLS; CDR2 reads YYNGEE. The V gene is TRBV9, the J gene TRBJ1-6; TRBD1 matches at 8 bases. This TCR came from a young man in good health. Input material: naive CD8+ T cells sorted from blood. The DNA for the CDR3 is TGTGCCAGCAGCTCTGAGGCAGGGGGCGCTTCACCCCTCCACTTT. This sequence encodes CASSSEAGGASPLHF.